The 32 T cell receptor beta chains below were found in one sample sequenced in a study of T cells of healthy individuals. TCRdb reprocessed the 5' RACE reads via MiXCR and lists one record per CDR3 protein. The sample has about 100,000 distinct CDR3 sequences, 15% to 20% seen once. The receptors come from a human donor in good health.

A few counts support this clonotype. This chain links TRBV6-2 or TRBV6-3 with TRBJ2-5; D could derive from TRBD1 or TRBD2 (6 bases each). Germline-derived CDR1 and CDR2 are MNHEY and SVGEGT. The CDR3 has 14 amino acids. The V end lost 7 bases, the J end lost 0 bases, and 12 bases lay between the germline ends. In DNA form, the CDR3 reads TGTGCCAGCATTAGAGGGGGGTACCAAGAGACCCAGTACTTC. Residues: CASIRGGYQETQYF.

This clonotype was counted between two and nine times. The rearrangement uses TRBV7-9 and TRBJ2-1, with TRBD2 as a possible D gene (5 bases). This CDR3 comprises 15 residues. The V end was cut by 6 bases, the J end by 4 bases, with 16 bases between. CDR1 and CDR2 (germline): SEHNR, FQNEAQ (reference sequence). This CDR3 reads CASRSGPAGYNEQFF. In DNA form, the CDR3 reads TGTGCCAGCAGATCCGGGCCGGCGGGTTACAATGAGCAGTTCTTC.

This clonotype was observed many times. V is TRBV4-1 and J is TRBJ2-7, with 11 bases identical to TRBD2. V dropped 3 bases and J dropped 2; count of bases not matched to a gene: 3. Per germline, CDR1 MGHRA and CDR2 YSYEKL. The CDR3 has 15 amino acids. The CDR3 loop is CASSQTSGTPYEQYF. The DNA for the CDR3 is TGCGCCAGCAGCCAGACTAGCGGGACCCCCTACGAGCAGTACTTC.

The chain combines TRBV7-2 with TRBJ2-5, with a weak D call TRBD2 (5 bases). V dropped 5 bases and J dropped 7 bases, with 11 bases sitting between them. Germline CDR1 reads SGHTA; CDR2 reads FQGNSA. The CDR3 sequence is 12 residues long. In DNA form, the CDR3 reads TGTGCCAGCAGCCCCCAACTAGGGACCCAGTACTTC. Amino acids: CASSPQLGTQYF.

The genes are TRBV20-1 and TRBJ2-1, with a possible D match to TRBD2 (5 bases). Trimming left V 3 bases short and J 12 bases short, with 15 bases between. This CDR3 has 12 amino acids. CDR1 is DFQATT and CDR2 is SNEGSKA in the germline V gene (reference sequence). CDR3 coding DNA: TGCAGTGCTAGCCGGTCAGCGGAATCGCAGTTCTTC. This codes for CSASRSAESQFF.

The chain combines TRBV27 with TRBJ2-7, with 7 bases that match TRBD1. V shed 6 bases, J shed 7 bases, and the junction held 12 bases outside the gene matches. CDR3 length: 14 amino acids. Germline V gives CDR1 MNHEY, CDR2 SMNVEV (reference sequence). The CDR3 coding sequence is TGTGCCAGCAGCCCGGACAGGTCTGGCCTTGAGCAGTACTTC. Translated: CASSPDRSGLEQYF.

This clonotype was recorded a few times. The V and J genes are TRBV10-3 and TRBJ2-2, with TRBD1 as a possible D gene (5 bases). Looked up from germline, CDR1 is ENHRY and CDR2 is SYGVKD. The CDR3 runs to 16 residues. V was trimmed by 5 bases and J by 3 bases, leaving 16 bases between them. The CDR3 region has the DNA TGTGCCATCAGTTTTCGGTTGGGGCAGGACACCGGGGAGCTGTTTTTT. Translation gives CAISFRLGQDTGELFF.

This chain links TRBV12-3 or TRBV12-4 with TRBJ2-1; D unresolved. CDR3 length equals 13 residues. V lost 5 bases, J lost 9 bases, and 14 bases lay in between. The CDR3 spells CASSQPRGPEQFF. The CDR3, as DNA: TGTGCCAGCAGTCAGCCTCGTGGCCCTGAGCAGTTCTTC.

The chain carries TRBV10-3 and TRBJ2-1; 11 nucleotides align to TRBD2. The CDR3 extends over 19 amino acids. Germline CDR1 is ENHRY and CDR2 is SYGVKD. Trimming cost V 3 bases and J 5 bases; bases outside gene matches: 15. The CDR3 DNA is TGTGCCATCAGTGAAAAGTCGTCCAAAACTAGCGGGAGTAACAATGAGCAGTTCTTC. Protein sequence: CAISEKSSKTSGSNNEQFF.

The J gene is TRBJ2-1, the V gene TRBV6-2 or TRBV6-3, with TRBD1 as a possible D gene (5 bases). Germline lookup yields CDR1 MNHEY and CDR2 SVGEGT. The CDR3 is 16 amino acids. The V gene lost 6 bases and the J gene lost 0 bases, with 15 bases spanning the gap. CDR3 loop: CASREPRVSSYNEQFF. CDR3 DNA sequence: TGTGCCAGCAGAGAGCCCAGGGTCAGCTCCTACAATGAGCAGTTCTTC.

This clonotype was recorded at least ten times. The V gene is TRBV6-5, the J gene TRBJ1-2; TRBD1 aligns across 7 bases. Trimming took 5 bases from V and 0 from J; bases not matched to a gene: 12. The CDR3 loop spans 17 amino acids. The germline CDR1 and CDR2 sequences are MNHEY and SVGAGI. CDR3 in amino acids: CASSRGQGGTANYGYTF. The CDR3 nucleotides are TGTGCCAGCAGTAGGGGGCAGGGGGGTACGGCTAACTATGGCTACACCTTC.

The rearrangement links TRBV29-1 to TRBJ1-2; weak D call: TRBD1 (5 bases). V gave up 6 bases and J gave up 3 bases, with 14 bases separating them. The CDR3 runs to 13 residues. Germline CDR1 is SQVTM and CDR2 is ANQGSEA. The CDR3 bases are TGCAGCGTAGGGACGGGGGGAGACTATGGCTACACCTTC. Protein product: CSVGTGGDYGYTF.

This clonotype was detected only a few times. This chain joins TRBV2 and TRBJ1-4; D might be TRBD1 (6 bases). This CDR3 has 14 residues. The germline V and J ends were trimmed by 6 bases and 8 bases, with 16 bases remaining between them. Germline values: CDR1 SNHLY, CDR2 FYNNEI. This CDR3 reads CASRRQEFDEKLFF. In DNA form, the CDR3 reads TGTGCCAGCAGGCGACAGGAGTTCGACGAAAAACTGTTTTTT.

This chain connects TRBV4-2 to TRBJ1-4, with D unresolved. V lost 1 base and J lost 0, with 9 bases in between. The CDR3 loop spans 16 amino acids. Germline CDR1 is LGHNA and CDR2 is YNFKEQ. This CDR3 reads CASSQVDSSTNEKLFF. CDR3 nucleotide sequence: TGTGCCAGCAGCCAAGTGGACTCCTCAACTAATGAAAAACTGTTTTTT.

This clonotype was recorded a few times. The V gene is TRBV4-3, the J gene TRBJ2-1; TRBD2 matches 14 bases. Germline CDR1 reads LGHNA; CDR2 reads YSLEER. Trimming cost V 5 bases and J 10 bases; bases outside gene matches: 7. The CDR3 totals 15 residues. CDR3 sequence (DNA): TGCGCCAGCAGCAGACTAGCGGGAGGGCCGGCGGAGCAGTTCTTC. Encoded protein: CASSRLAGGPAEQFF.

The rearrangement links TRBV2 to TRBJ2-7; the D gene is possibly TRBD2 (6 bases). The CDR3 runs to 16 residues. CDR1 SNHLY and CDR2 FYNNEI come from the germline V gene. With 2 bases removed from V and 2 bases from J, the gap between germline ends came to 16 bases. The CDR3 coding sequence is TGTGCCAGCAGTGAAAGGCTACCTAGCGAAACCTACGAGCAGTACTTC. Its protein is CASSERLPSETYEQYF.

The V call is TRBV6-1, the J call TRBJ2-7, with D possibly matching TRBD1 (7 bases). Germline lookup yields CDR1 MNHNS and CDR2 SASEGT. The CDR3 spans 14 residues. V was pared by 5 bases and J by 0 bases, with 11 bases between. The CDR3 reads CASSTGDSSYEQYF. The CDR3 DNA reads TGTGCCAGCAGTACGGGGGACAGCTCCTACGAGCAGTACTTC.

This clonotype was detected many times. The chain has TRBV7-9 and TRBJ1-4; D might be TRBD1 (6 bases). There are 13 residues in the CDR3. Germline lookup yields CDR1 SEHNR and CDR2 FQNEAQ (reference sequence). V was shortened by 7 bases and J by 7 bases, with 13 bases between the two germline ends. The CDR3 is CASKDSWTEKLFF. The CDR3 DNA sequence: TGTGCCAGCAAGGACAGCTGGACTGAAAAACTGTTTTTT.

Only a few counts were recorded for this clonotype. V is TRBV6-2 or TRBV6-3 and J is TRBJ2-7; possible D gene TRBD1, 5 bases. Germline values: CDR1 MNHEY, CDR2 SVGEGT. V was pared by 7 bases and J by 1 base, with 20 bases between. This CDR3 contains 16 residues. CDR3 nucleotides: TGTGCCAGCAACAAAGGGGCTATTCCGTGGTCCTACGAGCAGTACTTC. This sequence encodes CASNKGAIPWSYEQYF.

This clonotype turned up a few times. CDR3 sequence: CASSSYGPGEQYF. As DNA, the CDR3 is TGTGCCAGCAGTTCCTACGGACCTGGCGAGCAGTACTTC. The chain has TRBV6-2 or TRBV6-3 and TRBJ2-7; D uncertain. The CDR3 consists of 13 residues. Trimming took 4 bases from V and 6 from J, leaving 13 bases between them. CDR1 MNHEY and CDR2 SVGEGT come from the germline V gene.

This clonotype was counted only a few times. The V gene is TRBV2, the J gene TRBJ2-5; 8 bases align to TRBD1. CDR1 and CDR2 (germline): SNHLY, FYNNEI. The CDR3 consists of 12 residues. V dropped 9 bases and J dropped 1; count of bases not matched to a gene: 1. In DNA, the CDR3 is TGTGCCAGAGGACAGGGCCAAGAGACCCAGTACTTC. Protein: CARGQGQETQYF.

The chain joins TRBV7-8 to TRBJ2-4, with a weak D call TRBD1 (6 bases). The CDR3 length is 15 residues. V was shortened by 5 bases and J by 6 bases, with 17 bases between the two germline ends. Germline V gives CDR1 SGHVS, CDR2 FQNEAQ. The CDR3 DNA reads TGTGCCAGCAGCCTATCCCCACCGACAGGAAACATTCAGTACTTC. This sequence encodes CASSLSPPTGNIQYF.

This clonotype has at least ten counts. The chain carries TRBV29-1 and TRBJ2-5, with 12 bases lining up with TRBD2. V lost 4 bases and J lost 0; bases outside the gene matches: 3. Germline V lookup: CDR1 SQVTM, CDR2 ANQGSEA. CDR3 length equals 15 residues. CDR3 sequence: CSVGTSGMYQETQYF. Here the CDR3 DNA reads TGCAGCGTTGGGACTAGCGGGATGTACCAAGAGACCCAGTACTTC.

This chain joins TRBV2 and TRBJ2-1; D unresolved. Germline CDR1 SNHLY, CDR2 FYNNEI. Trimming cost V 0 bases and J 3 bases, with 9 bases left between them. There are 15 residues in the CDR3. The CDR3 loop reads CASSEARASYNEQFF. The CDR3 DNA follows: TGTGCCAGCAGTGAAGCCCGCGCCAGCTACAATGAGCAGTTCTTC. Full variable domain (remainder filled in from reference TRBV2 and TRBJ2-1): EPEVTQTPSHQVTQMGQEVILRCVPISNHLYFYWYRQILGQKVEFLVSFYNNEISEKSEIFDDQFSVERPDGSNFTLKIRSTKLEDSAMYFCASSEARASYNEQFFGPGTRLTVL.

This clonotype turned up a few times. V gene TRBV21-1 combines with J gene TRBJ2-6; whether TRBD1, the table's D call, matches the DNA was not checked. TRBV21-1 is reported as a pseudogene. CDR3 size: 23 residues. This CDR3 reads CASSEGERGQGHDLVSGANVLTF. The CDR3 region has the DNA TGTGCCAGCAGCGAAGGAGAAAGAGGACAGGGGCATGATTTAGTCTCTGGGGCCAACGTCCTGACTTTC.

The chain combines TRBV20-1 with TRBJ2-1, with 14 bases identical to TRBD2. CDR1 DFQATT and CDR2 SNEGSKA come from the germline V gene (reference sequence). CDR3 length: 16 residues. Losses at the gene ends were 0 bases for V and 7 bases for J; bases not matched to a gene: 5. The CDR3 sequence: CSARDQGTSGGNEQFF. The CDR3 bases are TGCAGTGCTAGAGATCAAGGGACTAGCGGGGGAAATGAGCAGTTCTTC.

This clonotype has at least ten counts. The chain links TRBV20-1 to TRBJ2-7, with TRBD2 identical over 7 bases. CDR1 is DFQATT and CDR2 is SNEGSKA in the germline V gene (reference sequence). There are 13 residues in the CDR3. The ends lost 1 base at V and 4 bases at J; junction bases unmatched: 4. Here the CDR3 reads CSARGAGVYEQYF. For the CDR3, the DNA is TGCAGTGCTAGAGGGGCGGGGGTGTACGAGCAGTACTTC.

This clonotype showed up many times. The chain recombines TRBV12-3 or TRBV12-4 with TRBJ2-3, with D uncertain. This CDR3 has 14 amino acids. V lost 3 bases and J lost 0, with 7 bases in between. CDR3 protein: CASSFLDSTDTQYF. DNA for the CDR3: TGTGCCAGCAGTTTCCTAGACAGCACAGATACGCAGTATTTT.

This clonotype has just a few counts. This chain links TRBV20-1 with TRBJ1-1; no reliable D call. The CDR3 sequence is 12 residues long. The germline gives CDR1 DFQATT, CDR2 SNEGSKA (reference sequence). For the CDR3, the DNA is TGCAGCTGGAGAATGGGTGACACTGAAGCTTTCTTT. This codes for CSWRMGDTEAFF.

V usage is TRBV7-9 and J usage is TRBJ2-1; D unresolved. V lost 1 base, J lost 0 bases, and 7 bases lay in between. The CDR3 extends over 15 amino acids. Germline values: CDR1 SEHNR, CDR2 FQNEAQ (reference sequence). The DNA of the CDR3 is TGTGCCAGCAGCTTAGGAACGAGCTCCTACAATGAGCAGTTCTTC. Its translation is CASSLGTSSYNEQFF.

The V gene is TRBV7-2, the J gene TRBJ2-7, with TRBD2 as a possible D gene (6 bases). CDR1 SGHTA and CDR2 FQGNSA come from the germline V gene. CDR3 size: 14 residues. Trimming took 4 bases from V and 2 from J, leaving 12 bases between them. The CDR3 sequence is CASSYAGLPYEQYF. The CDR3 DNA follows: TGTGCCAGCAGCTATGCGGGACTCCCCTACGAGCAGTACTTC.

This clonotype was counted a few times. V usage is TRBV5-1 and J usage is TRBJ2-7; TRBD2 matches 8 bases. The CDR3 is 14 amino acids. The germline V gene encodes CDR1 SGHRS and CDR2 YFSETQ. J lost 1 base, V lost 4 bases, and 4 bases had no gene match. This chain's CDR3 is CASSLTSGSYEQYF. The CDR3 DNA reads as TGCGCCAGCAGCCTTACTAGCGGTTCCTACGAGCAGTACTTC.